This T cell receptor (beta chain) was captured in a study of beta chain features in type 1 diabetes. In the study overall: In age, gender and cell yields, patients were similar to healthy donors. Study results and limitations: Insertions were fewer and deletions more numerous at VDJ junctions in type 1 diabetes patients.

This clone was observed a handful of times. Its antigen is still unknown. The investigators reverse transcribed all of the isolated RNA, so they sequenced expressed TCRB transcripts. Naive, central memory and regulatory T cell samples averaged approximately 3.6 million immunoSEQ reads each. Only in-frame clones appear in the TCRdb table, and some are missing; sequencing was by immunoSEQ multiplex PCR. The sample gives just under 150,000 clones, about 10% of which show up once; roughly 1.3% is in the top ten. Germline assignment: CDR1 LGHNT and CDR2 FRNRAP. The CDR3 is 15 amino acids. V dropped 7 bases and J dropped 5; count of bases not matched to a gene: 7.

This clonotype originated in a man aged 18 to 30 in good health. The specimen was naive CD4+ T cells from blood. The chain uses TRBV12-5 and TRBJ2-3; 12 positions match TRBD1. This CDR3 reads CASARDRGQRDTQYF. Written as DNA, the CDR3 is TGTGCTAGTGCCCGGGACAGGGGGCAGAGAGATACGCAGTATTTT.